This T cell receptor beta chain was identified in a study of T cells after yellow fever vaccination. CDR1 is MNHNS, CDR2 SASEGT, per germline. V lost 7 bases and J lost 1, with 13 bases in between. This CDR3 has 14 residues. TCRdb ran MiXCR on the 5' RACE reads and lists one entry per CDR3 protein. The sample consists of roughly 100,000 distinct CDR3 sequences, approximately 9% of them appearing once. Sample: CD8+ T cells not binding an NS4B(214-222) dextramer, sorted from PBMCs, taken less than 16 days after the first yellow fever vaccination. The chain recombines TRBV6-1 with TRBJ1-1; a weak D match, TRBD1 (6 bases). The sequence came from a man between 18 and 35 years old who received the YFV17D yellow fever vaccine. This chain's CDR3 is CASNRQAPNTEAFF. Here the CDR3 DNA reads TGTGCCAGCAATAGACAGGCCCCGAACACTGAAGCTTTCTTT.